This record looks at one T cell receptor beta chain sequence and its context. Its antigen is unidentified. Generated by immunoSEQ multiplex PCR, the TCRdb table keeps only in-frame clones and is missing some. The data hold 120,000 to 150,000 clones, with about 91% observed a single time. The source of the sample is a study of T cell responses to AZD1222 COVID-19 vaccine. General observations from the study: The sample set comprised mostly white British donors with more females, and clonal diversity was possibly underestimated. Vaccination with two AZD1222 doses was followed by a rise in Spike-specific TCR breadth and depth.

V was cut by 4 bases and J by 0 bases, with 14 bases left in between. The germline V gene has CDR1 SGHDT and CDR2 YYEEEE. The CDR3 sequence is 16 residues long. The sample here was peripheral blood, taken 28 days after the second AZD1222 dose. V and J are TRBV5-6 and TRBJ1-5, with D tentatively TRBD1 (5 bases). The sequence derives from an adult who received the AZD1222 COVID-19 vaccine. The CDR3 protein is CASSETGFSSNQPQHF. CDR3 bases: TGTGCCAGCAGCGAAACAGGTTTTTCTAGCAATCAGCCCCAGCATTTT.